Listed here is a single TCR beta chain. As yet, its antigen is unknown. The CDR3 runs 13 residues. Trimming shortened V by 8 bases and J by 9 bases, and 17 bases separated the two germline ends. Per germline, CDR1 SQVTM and CDR2 ANQGSEA. RNA served as the template for amplifying TCR beta CDR3 regions. RT-PCR in the first round used HTBI primers; a second-round multiplex PCR followed. MiXCR, run by TCRdb on the multiplex PCR reads, gives a single entry per CDR3 protein. The sample records over a million distinct CDR3 sequences, around a third being singletons. Other autoimmune diseases, uncontrolled infections, pregnancy or lactation excluded patients from enrollment. The data originate from a study of Graves' ophthalmopathy and Graves' hyperthyroidism. Study-level background: Stable hyperthyroid donors showed no ophthalmopathy during 18 months follow-up. Study-level points and caveats: With roughly 69% sensitivity and roughly 76% specificity, the model predicted ophthalmopathy progression. Between ophthalmopathy and stable hyperthyroidism, a 13-signature model drew a separation with approximately 87% sensitivity and around 80% specificity.

This sequence joins TRBV29-1 and TRBJ1-6, with D maybe TRBD1 (5 bases). The source material was peripheral blood or thyroid tissue (not recorded which). The sequence derives from an adult man with Graves' hyperthyroidism. The CDR3, as DNA: TGCAGCCCTCCCGACGGGGGGAGTTCACCCCTCCACTTT. Protein sequence: CSPPDGGSSPLHF.